Listed below are T cell receptor beta chains from one sample, sequenced in a study of OX40 agonist ivuxolimab in advanced cancers. This table comes from immunoSEQ multiplex PCR, and its TCRdb copy is limited to in-frame clones, with some not included. The sample consists of under 100,000 clones, about 80% of them appearing once. Sequences were derived from CD4+ or CD8+ T cells sorted from blood, sampled in a trial of the OX40 agonist ivuxolimab. Source of these receptors: an adult with an advanced solid tumor such as melanoma, head and neck, liver or kidney cancer. Both conserved end residues are part of each CDR3. The D gene is left open where the match is weak. Not all rows give a size; the values are once, few, many and, for expanded clones, a class.

D: .
J: TRBJ2-5
V: TRBV15
size: .
CDR3: CATSRDQGRATQYF
DNA: TGTGCCACCAGCAGAGATCAAGGGCGAGCGACCCAGTACTTC

D: .
J: TRBJ2-6
V: TRBV11-3
size: .
CDR3: CASSLGGAGSGANVLTF
DNA: TGTGCCAGCAGCTTAGGGGGTGCGGGCTCTGGGGCCAACGTCCTGACTTTC

D: .
J: TRBJ1-1
V: TRBV4-1
size: .
CDR3: CASSHPQVQEAFF
DNA: TGCGCCAGCAGCCACCCACAGGTTCAGGAGGCTTTCTTT

D: TRBD2
J: TRBJ2-7
V: TRBV30
size: .
CDR3: CAWRKRGGKDEQYF
DNA: TGTGCCTGGAGGAAGCGGGGGGGCAAGGACGAGCAGTACTTC

D: .
J: TRBJ2-7
V: TRBV18
size: .
CDR3: CASSPISGESEQYF
DNA: TGTGCCAGCTCACCAATCAGTGGGGAATCCGAGCAGTACTTC

D: TRBD2
J: TRBJ2-4
V: TRBV4-3
size: .
CDR3: CASSLGGGGNIQYF
DNA: TGCGCCAGCAGCCTCGGGGGGGGTGGAAACATTCAGTACTTC

D: .
J: TRBJ2-7
V: TRBV28
size: .
CDR3: CASSLVGPTYEQYF
DNA: TGTGCCAGCAGTTTAGTGGGCCCAACCTACGAGCAGTACTTC

D: .
J: TRBJ2-7
V: TRBV29-1
size: .
CDR3: CSVKGGRVAVDYEQYF
DNA: TGCAGCGTTAAAGGAGGAAGGGTGGCGGTGGATTACGAGCAGTACTTC

D: .
J: TRBJ2-7
V: TRBV5-1
size: .
CDR3: CASSLAGVLHEQYF
DNA: TGCGCCAGCAGCTTGGCGGGGGTACTGCACGAGCAGTACTTC

D: .
J: TRBJ2-2
V: TRBV5-1
size: .
CDR3: CASRYGTHTNTGELFF
DNA: TGCGCCAGCAGGTACGGGACACATACGAACACCGGGGAGCTGTTTTTT

D: .
J: TRBJ1-5
V: TRBV2
size: .
CDR3: CASKVSAWIGNQPQHF
DNA: TGTGCCAGCAAAGTTTCCGCCTGGATTGGCAATCAGCCCCAGCATTTT

D: .
J: TRBJ1-4
V: TRBV7-2
size: .
CDR3: CASSYGMNEKLFF
DNA: TGTGCCAGCAGCTATGGGATGAATGAAAAACTGTTTTTT

D: .
J: TRBJ2-7
V: TRBV6-1
size: .
CDR3: CASSGEMSYEQYF
DNA: TGTGCCAGCAGTGGCGAGATGAGCTACGAGCAGTACTTC

D: TRBD2
J: TRBJ2-3
V: TRBV9
size: .
CDR3: CASSVWRGGSTDTQYF
DNA: TGTGCCAGCAGCGTATGGCGGGGGGGGAGCACAGATACGCAGTATTTT

D: .
J: TRBJ1-3
V: TRBV7-2
size: .
CDR3: CASSPGDSSGNTIYF
DNA: TGTGCCAGCAGCCCCGGGGACTCCTCTGGAAACACCATATATTTT

D: .
J: TRBJ2-7
V: TRBV12-5
size: .
CDR3: CASGLRGKSSYEQYF
DNA: TGTGCTAGTGGTTTGCGAGGTAAGAGCTCCTACGAGCAGTACTTC

D: .
J: TRBJ2-7
V: TRBV10-3
size: .
CDR3: CASSYSIAFLYEQYF
DNA: TGTGCCAGCAGTTACTCGATTGCCTTCCTCTACGAGCAGTACTTC

D: .
J: TRBJ1-5
V: TRBV12-5
size: .
CDR3: CASAPGQLPQHF
DNA: TGTGCTAGTGCCCCGGGACAACTGCCCCAGCATTTT

D: TRBD2
J: TRBJ2-2
V: TRBV9
size: .
CDR3: CASNRRDYLDTGELFF
DNA: TGTGCCAGCAACCGAAGGGACTACCTCGACACCGGGGAGCTGTTTTTT

D: .
J: TRBJ2-3
V: TRBV5-1
size: .
CDR3: CASSLAGGTDTQYF
DNA: TGCGCCAGCAGCTTGGCCGGAGGCACAGATACGCAGTATTTT

D: .
J: TRBJ1-4
V: TRBV5-1
size: .
CDR3: CASSLSGWANEKLFF
DNA: TGCGCCAGCAGCTTGTCAGGGTGGGCGAATGAAAAACTGTTTTTT

D: .
J: TRBJ2-3
V: TRBV5-4
size: .
CDR3: CASSLEGDTQYF
DNA: TGTGCCAGCAGCTTGGAAGGGGATACGCAGTATTTT

D: .
J: TRBJ1-4
V: TRBV2
size: .
CDR3: CASRPGDGNEKLFF
DNA: TGTGCCAGCAGACCAGGGGATGGAAATGAAAAACTGTTTTTT

D: TRBD1
J: TRBJ2-7
V: TRBV29-1
size: .
CDR3: CSAEGDRGEQYF
DNA: TGCAGCGCCGAGGGAGACAGGGGCGAGCAGTACTTC

D: .
J: TRBJ2-3
V: TRBV5-1
size: .
CDR3: CASSHPREDTQYF
DNA: TGCGCCAGCAGTCATCCAAGAGAAGATACGCAGTATTTT

D: .
J: TRBJ1-3
V: TRBV19
size: .
CDR3: CASTPTTIFSGNTIYF
DNA: TGTGCTAGTACCCCGACAACTATTTTCTCTGGAAACACCATATATTTT

D: .
J: TRBJ2-3
V: TRBV11-2
size: .
CDR3: CASSPLADTQYF
DNA: TGTGCCAGCAGCCCGTTAGCAGATACGCAGTATTTT

D: .
J: TRBJ1-6
V: TRBV9
size: once
CDR3: CASSVSPGNSPLHF
DNA: TGTGCCAGCAGCGTATCTCCGGGGAATTCACCCCTCCACTTT

D: .
J: TRBJ2-7
V: TRBV2
size: .
CDR3: CASSEEENSLGEQYF
DNA: TGTGCCAGCAGTGAAGAAGAAAACAGCCTCGGCGAGCAGTACTTC

D: TRBD1
J: TRBJ2-5
V: TRBV7-9
size: few
CDR3: CATEVARGPQETQYF
DNA: TGTGCCACCGAGGTGGCGAGGGGGCCTCAAGAGACCCAGTACTTC

D: .
J: TRBJ1-5
V: TRBV7-6
size: .
CDR3: CASSVNPVRRRNQPQHF
DNA: TGTGCCAGCAGCGTGAACCCGGTCAGACGGCGAAATCAGCCCCAGCATTTT

D: .
J: TRBJ1-5
V: TRBV23-1
size: .
CDR3: CASSQSARRQPQHF
DNA: TGCGCCAGCAGTCAATCGGCAAGGCGACAGCCCCAGCATTTT

D: TRBD1
J: TRBJ1-2
V: TRBV6-1
size: few
CDR3: CASSGQGLHGYTF
DNA: TGTGCCAGCAGTGGACAGGGCCTCCATGGCTACACCTTC

D: .
J: TRBJ1-2
V: TRBV19
size: .
CDR3: CASSIAPGTYGYTF
DNA: TGTGCCAGTAGTATAGCCCCGGGGACCTATGGCTACACCTTC

D: .
J: TRBJ2-7
V: TRBV4-1
size: .
CDR3: CASSQESGVNAYEQYF
DNA: TGCGCCAGCAGCCAAGAATCAGGGGTCAATGCCTACGAGCAGTACTTC

D: .
J: TRBJ1-5
V: TRBV6-1
size: few
CDR3: CASSPIEGQPQHF
DNA: TGTGCCAGCAGTCCTATAGAGGGCCAGCCCCAGCATTTT

D: .
J: TRBJ1-1
V: TRBV5-1
size: .
CDR3: CASSLLGTTEAFF
DNA: TGCGCCAGCAGCTTGTTAGGGACCACTGAAGCTTTCTTT

D: TRBD2
J: TRBJ2-1
V: TRBV5-6
size: .
CDR3: CASRRTSGKNEQFF
DNA: TGTGCCAGCAGACGGACTAGCGGGAAGAATGAGCAGTTCTTC

D: TRBD1
J: TRBJ2-7
V: TRBV6-5
size: few
CDR3: CARRQGRHSSYEQYF
DNA: TGTGCCAGACGACAGGGCCGACACAGCTCCTACGAGCAGTACTTC

D: .
J: TRBJ2-2
V: TRBV19
size: .
CDR3: CATRGPGELFF
DNA: TGTGCCACCCGCGGGCCCGGGGAGCTGTTTTTT

D: TRBD2
J: TRBJ2-1
V: TRBV12-5
size: .
CDR3: CASGSSAGGWGEQFF
DNA: TGTGCTAGTGGTTCGTCAGCGGGAGGTTGGGGTGAGCAGTTCTTC

D: TRBD2
J: TRBJ2-7
V: TRBV5-6
size: .
CDR3: CASSSVAGGHYEQYF
DNA: TGTGCCAGCAGCTCCGTAGCGGGAGGACACTACGAGCAGTACTTC

D: TRBD2
J: TRBJ2-7
V: TRBV20-1
size: .
CDR3: CSVLAGDEQYF
DNA: TGCAGTGTTCTAGCGGGGGACGAGCAGTACTTC

D: TRBD1
J: TRBJ2-7
V: TRBV5-1
size: .
CDR3: CASRQTGAPYEQYF
DNA: TGCGCCAGCAGGCAGACAGGGGCCCCCTACGAGCAGTACTTC

D: TRBD1
J: TRBJ1-1
V: TRBV5-8
size: .
CDR3: CASSPGTAEAFF
DNA: TGTGCCAGCAGCCCCGGGACAGCAGAAGCTTTCTTT

D: .
J: TRBJ2-5
V: TRBV25-1
size: .
CDR3: CASSDSKTQYF
DNA: TGTGCCAGCAGTGACTCGAAGACCCAGTACTTC

D: .
J: TRBJ1-2
V: TRBV27
size: .
CDR3: CASSFFRGDGYTF
DNA: TGTGCCAGCAGTTTCTTTAGGGGGGATGGCTACACCTTC